This passage covers 8 T cell receptor beta chains from one sample sequenced in a study of T cells in Graves' hyperthyroidism and ophthalmopathy (dated by TCRdb to about 2019). Libraries were constructed by multiplex PCR. The sequencer was an Illumina HiSeq 2000. Amplification of TCR beta CDR3 regions was carried out from RNA transcripts. The first round of RT-PCR for the TCR CDR3 was performed with the HTBI primer set and the Qiagen OneStep RT-PCR kit. TCRdb reanalyzed the raw reads on its own, using fastp at Q25 for trimming and MiXCR for clone calling, and kept in-frame beta chains. Every distinct CDR3 protein forms one entry, paired with its most common genes and DNA. Recorded for this sample are fewer than 900,000 distinct CDR3 sequences; under 20% of them occurred a single time. Of the sample, 16% falls within the top ten clones. Material for sequencing was blood. The source of these receptors is a woman between 45 and 60 years old with Graves' hyperthyroidism that later progressed to Graves' ophthalmopathy.

This clonotype was recorded many times. The chain combines TRBV30 with TRBJ2-7, with D perhaps matching TRBD1 (6 bases). The CDR3 spans 11 residues. Germline V gene data show CDR1 as GTSNPN and CDR2 as SVGIG (reference sequence). V lost 7 bases and J lost 1, with 8 bases in between. The CDR3 bases are TGTGCCTTCAGGGGATCCTACGAGCAGTACTTC. This gives the protein CAFRGSYEQYF.

With respect to this clonotype: A much larger clone lies a single base off, so this may be a read error. The gene calls are TRBV3-1 and TRBJ2-1; TRBD2 is a possible D gene (6 bases). CDR1 and CDR2 from the germline V gene are LGHDT and YNNKEL (reference sequence). This CDR3 region has 15 residues. CDR3 nucleotides: TGTGTCAGCAGCCAAGAACGGGGGACCTACAATGAGCAGTTCTTC. Translation gives CVSSQERGTYNEQFF.

The table lists this clonotype with many counts. The rearrangement joins TRBV7-9 to TRBJ2-7, with a possible D match to TRBD1 (7 bases). This CDR3 contains 13 residues. Trimming took 4 bases from V and 5 from J, leaving 12 bases between them. Germline V gene data show CDR1 as SEHNR and CDR2 as FQNEAQ (reference sequence). The chain's CDR3 is CASSSRGAHEQYF. For the CDR3, the DNA is TGTGCCAGCAGCTCCAGGGGGGCCCACGAGCAGTACTTC.

This clonotype was seen a handful of times. The rearrangement links TRBV5-6 to TRBJ1-3, with D maybe TRBD1 (5 bases). The CDR3 is 14 residues long. The V gene lost 2 bases and the J gene lost 3 bases, with 9 bases spanning the gap. Germline V lookup: CDR1 SGHDT, CDR2 YYEEEE. The CDR3 DNA reads TGTGCCAGCAGCTTCGAGGGGTATGGAAACACCATATATTTT. Its protein is CASSFEGYGNTIYF.

Many counts were recorded for this clonotype. J is TRBJ1-2 and V is TRBV11-2; unclear D gene. CDR1 SGHAT and CDR2 FQNNGV come from the germline V gene. This CDR3 is built from 13 residues. V was cut by 3 bases and J by 0 bases, with 5 bases left in between. For the CDR3, the DNA is TGTGCCAGCAGCTTGGGCCCTAACTATGGCTACACCTTC. This codes for CASSLGPNYGYTF.

DNA of the CDR3: TGCGCCAGCAGTGAGGATCTGGTAGAGACCCAGTACTTC. It encodes CASSEDLVETQYF. The chain employs TRBV10-1 and TRBJ2-5; D remains ambiguous. V was clipped by 2 bases and J by 4 bases, with 8 bases between them. Germline CDR1 reads WNHNN; CDR2 reads SYGVQD (reference sequence). The CDR3 is 13 amino acids.

This clonotype was counted only a few times. The V and J genes are TRBV18 and TRBJ1-5; the D is unclear. The CDR3 runs 14 residues. The germline gives CDR1 KGHSH, CDR2 LQKENI. With 8 bases removed from V and 2 bases from J, the gap between germline ends came to 13 bases. The CDR3 reads CASAGMVGNQPQHF. The CDR3 region has the DNA TGTGCCAGCGCTGGAATGGTTGGCAATCAGCCCCAGCATTTT.

This clonotype was counted a few times. The V gene is TRBV6-2 or TRBV6-3, the J gene TRBJ2-3, with 10 bases matching TRBD2. The J segment lost 4 bases and the V segment lost 5 bases, leaving 9 bases of the junction unmatched. This CDR3 spans 16 amino acids. Germline lookup yields CDR1 MNHEY and CDR2 SVGEGT. CDR3: CASSHPSGGAPDTQYF. DNA of the CDR3: TGTGCCAGCAGTCACCCAAGCGGGGGGGCTCCAGATACGCAGTATTTT.